This passage covers 18 T cell receptor beta chains from one sample sequenced in a study of spatial heterogeneity in lung cancer. TCRdb reprocessed the 5' RACE reads via MiXCR and lists one record per CDR3 protein. The sample consists of about 20,000 distinct CDR3 sequences, roughly 10% of them appearing once. Time point indicated: blood at routine non-recurrence follow-up after resection. The specimen comprised PBMCs, sampled at follow-up. The receptors derive from a female donor with early-stage non-small cell lung cancer.

This clonotype was seen ten or more times. The chain combines TRBV24-1 with TRBJ2-3, with D tentatively TRBD1 or TRBD2 (6 bases each). This CDR3 is built from 17 residues. Trimming shortened V by 1 base and J by 4 bases, and 17 bases separated the two germline ends. The germline V gene has CDR1 KGHDR and CDR2 SFDVKD. CDR3 nucleotide sequence: TGTGCCACCAGTGATTTCTCGGAAGCTAGGGGGGCAGATACGCAGTATTTT. It codes for CATSDFSEARGADTQYF.

The chain has TRBV29-1 and TRBJ2-3; D possibly matches TRBD1 or TRBD2 (5 bases each). Trimming cost V 4 bases and J 4 bases, with 15 bases left between them. Germline V gene sequence: CDR1 SQVTM, CDR2 ANQGSEA. The CDR3 contains 14 residues. In DNA, the CDR3 is TGCAGCGTTGCTAAGGCCGAGGGGCCAGATACGCAGTATTTT. This translates into CSVAKAEGPDTQYF.

This clonotype was recorded at least ten times. The chain recombines TRBV7-2 with TRBJ2-7; TRBD1 might be the D (5 bases). Germline loops: CDR1 SGHTA, CDR2 FQGNSA. The CDR3 consists of 11 residues. Trimming took 10 bases from V and 5 from J, leaving 12 bases between them. CDR3 residues: CAIQWGHEQYF. DNA for the CDR3: TGTGCCATACAATGGGGCCACGAGCAGTACTTC.

This clonotype was seen repeatedly, ten times or more. The chain links TRBV7-9 to TRBJ1-2; D might be TRBD1 (6 bases). CDR1 is SEHNR, CDR2 FQNEAQ, per germline (reference sequence). The CDR3 spans 12 residues. Trimming took 5 bases from V and 8 from J, leaving 12 bases between them. CDR3 DNA: TGTGCCAGCAGCCTGGGGGGCATAGGCTACACCTTC. Translation: CASSLGGIGYTF.

In its sample, this clonotype was seen a few times. The genes are TRBV6-2 or TRBV6-3 and TRBJ1-5; D unclear. CDR1 is MNHEY, CDR2 SVGEGT, per germline. The CDR3 extends over 16 amino acids. V was trimmed by 0 bases and J by 0 bases, leaving 9 bases between them. CDR3 in amino acids: CASSYSDLGSNQPQHF. DNA for the CDR3: TGTGCCAGCAGTTACTCGGATTTAGGTAGCAATCAGCCCCAGCATTTT.

This clonotype was recorded a few times. The chain carries TRBV7-9 and TRBJ1-3; 9 nucleotides match TRBD1. The CDR3 runs to 15 residues. Germline loops: CDR1 SEHNR, CDR2 FQNEAQ (reference sequence). The V segment lost 3 bases and the J segment 0 bases; nucleotides outside the gene matches: 0. The CDR3 is CASSLGQGSGNTIYF. The DNA of the CDR3 is TGTGCCAGCAGCTTGGGACAGGGCTCTGGAAACACCATATATTTT. Variable domain in full (rest from reference TRBV7-9 and TRBJ1-3): DTGVSQNPRHKITKRGQNVTFRCDPISEHNRLYWYRQTLGQGPEFLTYFQNEAQLEKSRLLSDRFSAERPKGSFSTLEIQRTEQGDSAMYLCASSLGQGSGNTIYFGEGSWLTVV.

This clonotype was detected ten times or more. The chain employs TRBV7-2 and TRBJ2-1; D gene ambiguous. Germline loops: CDR1 SGHTA, CDR2 FQGNSA. The CDR3 loop spans 12 amino acids. Deletions cut 5 bases from V and 3 bases from J, with 5 bases between. The CDR3 loop reads CASSLYYNEQFF. For the CDR3, the DNA is TGTGCCAGCAGCCTATACTACAATGAGCAGTTCTTC.

In the case of this clonotype: A much larger clone lies one base from this, so it may be a read error. This chain links TRBV27 with TRBJ2-7; perhaps D is TRBD1 or TRBD2 (5 bases each). Germline CDR1 MNHEY, CDR2 SMNVEV (reference sequence). This CDR3 contains 13 residues. CDR3 bases: TGTGCCGGCAGTCCCGGGACCCGCTACGAGCAGTACTTC. Residues: CAGSPGTRYEQYF.

The genes are TRBV15 and TRBJ1-1, with a weak D call TRBD1 (5 bases). This CDR3 comprises 13 residues. The germline V gene has CDR1 LNHNV and CDR2 YYDKDF (reference sequence). Trimming cost V 3 bases and J 10 bases, with 15 bases left between them. CDR3 nucleotides: TGTGCCACCAGCAGGGGACGGGGAGTGGGAGCTTTCTTT. Residues: CATSRGRGVGAFF.

This clonotype has ten or more counts. The rearrangement joins TRBV10-3 to TRBJ1-2; 9 bases align to TRBD1. Trimming at V came to 4 bases and at J to 4 bases, leaving 7 bases not matched to a gene. Germline V gene data show CDR1 as ENHRY and CDR2 as SYGVKD. The CDR3 contains 15 residues. CDR3 in amino acids: CAISGRTGDPYGYTF. In nucleotides, the CDR3 is TGTGCCATCAGTGGAAGGACAGGGGATCCCTATGGCTACACCTTC.

This clonotype has ten or more counts. A junction boundary mismatches the germline segment, possibly from a read error. This chain connects TRBV7-7 to TRBJ2-2, with 10 bases identical to TRBD1. The CDR3 is 16 residues long. Germline V gene data show CDR1 as SSHAT and CDR2 as FNYEAQ (reference sequence). Here the CDR3 DNA reads TGTGCTAGCAGCAGGACAGGGGGTGGACGGACCGGGGAGCTGTTTTTT. It is translated as CASSRTGGGRTGELFF. The full variable domain, in which reference TRBV7-7 and TRBJ2-2 provide the parts outside the CDR3, is GAGVSQSPRYKVTKRGQDVTLRCDPISSHATLYWYQQALGQGPEFLTYFNYEAQPDKSGLPSDRFSAERPEGSISTLTIQRTEQRDSAMYRCASSRTGGGRTGELFFGEGSRLTVL.

This clonotype has a count of ten or more. The chain has TRBV12-3 or TRBV12-4 and TRBJ1-1; D possibly corresponds to TRBD1 (5 bases). The CDR3 has 16 residues. V was pared by 5 bases and J by 8 bases, with 24 bases between. The chain's CDR3 is CASSLTWDPGRSEAFF. The CDR3 DNA sequence: TGTGCCAGCAGTCTTACGTGGGACCCAGGACGTTCGGAAGCTTTCTTT.

This clonotype was picked up many times. This chain joins TRBV29-1 and TRBJ2-1; D gene unclear. The CDR3 is made up of 9 amino acids. The V gene lost 1 base and the J gene lost 12 bases, with 4 bases spanning the gap. Germline V gives CDR1 SQVTM, CDR2 ANQGSEA. In nucleotides, the CDR3 is TGCAGCGTTGAAGGACCGCAGTTCTTC. Amino acid sequence: CSVEGPQFF.

The sample holds many counts of this clonotype. The chain joins TRBV23-1 to TRBJ2-4; 7 bases are a match to TRBD1. TRBV23-1 is identified as an open reading frame with a role that is uncertain. Trimming cost V 7 bases and J 7 bases; bases outside gene matches: 13. CDR3 size: 15 residues. Here the CDR3 reads CASNPRPQGQNIQYF. In DNA form, the CDR3 reads TGCGCCAGCAATCCTAGGCCACAGGGACAGAACATTCAGTACTTC.

The sample holds many counts of this clonotype. The gene calls are TRBV27 and TRBJ2-1, with 9 nucleotides matching TRBD1. CDR1 is MNHEY and CDR2 is SMNVEV in the germline V gene (reference sequence). This CDR3 region has 16 residues. V dropped 4 bases and J dropped 9; count of bases not matched to a gene: 13. CDR3 residues: CASSWPGTGPMGEQFF. CDR3 DNA sequence: TGTGCCAGCAGTTGGCCCGGGACAGGGCCTATGGGTGAGCAGTTCTTC.

This clonotype showed up many times. The chain is built from TRBV2 and TRBJ2-2, with TRBD1 as a possible D gene (6 bases). This CDR3 is 14 amino acids long. V lost 3 bases to trimming and J lost 5 bases, with 10 bases between them. The germline V gene encodes CDR1 SNHLY and CDR2 FYNNEI. The CDR3 here is CASSDRGSTGELFF. For the CDR3, the DNA is TGTGCCAGCAGTGACAGGGGAAGTACCGGGGAGCTGTTTTTT.

This clonotype was counted at least ten times. The J gene is TRBJ2-3, the V gene TRBV7-2; 10 nucleotides match TRBD2. Germline V gene sequence: CDR1 SGHTA, CDR2 FQGNSA. V shed 3 bases and J 4 bases; nucleotides not matched to a gene: 10. The CDR3 sequence is 17 residues long. The DNA for the CDR3 is TGTGCCAGCAGCTTCCTCTCTAGCGGGGGTCGTTCAGATACGCAGTATTTT. It codes for CASSFLSSGGRSDTQYF.

This clonotype occurred many times. The V gene is TRBV28, the J gene TRBJ1-5; 7 nucleotides line up with TRBD1. The CDR3 contains 16 residues. Germline assignment: CDR1 MDHEN and CDR2 SYDVKM. The junction had 8 bases not matched to a gene; V was cut back by 0 bases and J by 6 bases. CDR3 loop: CASSLWGRGNSQPQHF. The CDR3 nucleotides are TGTGCCAGCAGTTTATGGGGCAGGGGGAATAGTCAGCCCCAGCATTTT.